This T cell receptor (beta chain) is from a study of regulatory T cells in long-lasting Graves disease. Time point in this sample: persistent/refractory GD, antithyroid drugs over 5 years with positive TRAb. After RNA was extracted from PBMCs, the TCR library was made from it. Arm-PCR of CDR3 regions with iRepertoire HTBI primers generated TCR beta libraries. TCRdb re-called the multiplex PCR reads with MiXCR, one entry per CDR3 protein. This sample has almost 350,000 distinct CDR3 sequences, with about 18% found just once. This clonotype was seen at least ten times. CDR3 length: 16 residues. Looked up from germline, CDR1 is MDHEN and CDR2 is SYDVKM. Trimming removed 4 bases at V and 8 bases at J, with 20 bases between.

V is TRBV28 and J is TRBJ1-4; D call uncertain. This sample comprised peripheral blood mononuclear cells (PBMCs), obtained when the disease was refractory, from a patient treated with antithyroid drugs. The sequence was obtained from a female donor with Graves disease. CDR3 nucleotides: TGTGCCAGCAGTTCCCCGTCGTTGACTCTTGACGAAAAACTGTTTTTT. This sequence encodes CASSSPSLTLDEKLFF. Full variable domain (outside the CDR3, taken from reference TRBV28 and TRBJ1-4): DVKVTQSSRYLVKRTGEKVFLECVQDMDHENMFWYRQDPGLGLRLIYFSYDVKMKEKGDIPEGYSVSREKKERFSLILESASTNQTSMYLCASSSPSLTLDEKLFFGSGTQLSVL.